This is a list of T cell receptor delta chains from one sample in a study of γδ T cells in repeated Plasmodium falciparum infection. TCRdb made new clone calls on the multiplex PCR reads using CATT. Of more than 70,000 delta-chain clones detected, over 0.75% appear once; the ten largest clones hold roughly 9.9%. Material for sequencing was gamma-delta T cells from blood. These receptors were collected from a pool of human donors (malaria-infected and uninfected, not separated). Both conserved end residues are trimmed from each CDR3. D genes are given only for firm matches.

ALGDIATSYGGVGIDPFGGPKLI,TRDJ1,TRDV1,TRDD2,23
ALGEWGLLSDTSTNKLI,TRDJ1,TRDV1,-,17
ALGDLCGEYKGHTNKLI,TRDJ1,TRDV1,-,17
ACDTLSGGQEYTDKLI,TRDJ1,TRDV2,TRDD3,16
ALGEPHPRYTDKLI,TRDJ1,TRDV1,-,14
ALGELYASSQLGTDKLI,TRDJ1,TRDV1,-,17
ALGELVEFLRGRSPPKLI,TRDJ1,TRDV1,TRDD2,18
ACDPLGLWDKLI,TRDJ1,TRDV2,-,12
ACDTVVGIMSYTDKLI,TRDJ1,TRDV2,-,16
ACDFWGIGADKLI,TRDJ1,TRDV2,TRDD3,13
ACDPVATHTDKLI,TRDJ1,TRDV2,-,13
ALGEIRNQPERGVLGDFPTDKLI,TRDJ1,TRDV1,TRDD3,23
ACDTLVLGDTRKDTDKLI,TRDJ1,TRDV2,TRDD3,18
ACDTLDWGKPTTDKLI,TRDJ1,TRDV2,TRDD3,16
ALGLWPSRLLGRTWVTDKLI,TRDJ1,TRDV1,-,20
ACDRIQNPSSWDTRQMF,TRDJ3,TRDV2,-,17
ALGDPGLPTHWGIGRDTDKLI,TRDJ1,TRDV1,-,21
ALGDFLKKPGALKLI,TRDJ1,TRDV1,TRDD2,15
ALGDCWGSGGTDKLI,TRDJ1,TRDV1,TRDD3,15
ACDRLLSTPVRTDKLI,TRDJ1,TRDV2,-,16
ALDVYTDKLI,TRDJ1,TRDV1,-,10
ALKRGRIFGGEADKLI,TRDJ1,TRDV1,TRDD3,16
AYRTPGLPTPLSKLI,TRDJ1,TRAV38-2/DV8,TRDD2,15
ALGEGLLGDTPVEGTDKLI,TRDJ1,TRDV1,TRDD3,19
ACDTLGHGYTDKLI,TRDJ1,TRDV2,-,14
ACDTVAGIRPRADKLI,TRDJ1,TRDV2,TRDD3,16
ALGEGVRGLLI,TRDJ1,TRDV1,-,11
ALGEPFRLPGASAQGVYTDKLI,TRDJ1,TRDV1,-,22
ACGPTSTKYTDKLI,TRDJ1,TRDV2,-,14
ALGEKSAFTQRMTAQLF,TRDJ2,TRDV1,-,17
ALGVAGLPPYTGVTYTDKLI,TRDJ1,TRDV1,TRDD2,20
ALGDHSCYWGVRQLI,TRDJ1,TRDV1,TRDD3,15
ACSFLRTGGSASSDKLI,TRDJ1,TRDV2,-,17
ACDFKLGDTNTDKLI,TRDJ1,TRDV2,TRDD3,15
ALGELYYGGVIPGFKLI,TRDJ1,TRDV1,-,17
ALGEISSFLGGSWHTDKLI,TRDJ1,TRDV1,-,19
ALGGTKVQKGDTLREFSWDTRQMF,TRDJ3,TRDV1,TRDD3,24
ALGELAFRLPPLLGDYTDKLI,TRDJ1,TRDV1,-,21
ALGNLPTKSTYTDKLI,TRDJ1,TRDV1,TRDD2,16
ALGEPTADWGIGTDKLI,TRDJ1,TRDV1,TRDD3,17
ALGEKLAYDHWGIATAQLF,TRDJ2,TRDV1,TRDD3,19
ALGPSPPLDTLLGTSGVTDKLI,TRDJ1,TRDV1,TRDD3,22
ALGRATLGDNDKLI,TRDJ1,TRDV1,TRDD3,14
ACDSFTPFLPGAYTPTGLDKLI,TRDJ1,TRDV2,TRDD2,22
ALGELGRSYHFTGGYTDKLI,TRDJ1,TRDV1,TRDD3,20
ALGELRPYSLPGGNHNTDKLI,TRDJ1,TRDV1,-,21
ALNSLRGGIPSYTDKLI,TRDJ1,TRDV1,TRDD3,17
ACDTLTFSDKLI,TRDJ1,TRDV2,-,12
ALGETSTQIGQLSYSTGGHSPDKLI,TRDJ1,TRDV1,TRDD3,25
ALGESGLFRTGGRYTDKLI,TRDJ1,TRDV1,TRDD3,19